Here is one T cell receptor beta chain with its context. These data are taken from a study of blood T cell repertoires in COVID-19. Study background: PBMCs, B-cell-depleted T cells, or T cells were the source of the cDNA or gDNA that made up the material.

This CDR3 has 17 amino acids. V lost 5 bases and J lost 9; bases outside the gene matches: 19. The germline V gene has CDR1 SEHNR and CDR2 FQNEAQ (reference sequence). Method: immunoSEQ multiplex PCR; TCRdb's copy keeps in-frame clones and lacks some. The sample lists 300,000 to 450,000 clones, about 85% occurring once. The sequencing sample was made of peripheral blood. The source is a woman younger than 35 with acute or convalescent COVID-19. The rearrangement uses TRBV7-9 and TRBJ2-1; 7 nucleotides line up with TRBD2. DNA for the CDR3: TGTGCCAGCAGCATAAGTCCCGTGTATGGGCCGGGGGGTGAGCAGTTCTTC. Translation gives CASSISPVYGPGGEQFF.